Presented here are 29 T cell receptor beta chains from one specimen sequenced in a study of cytotoxic CD8 clonotypes in ibrutinib-treated CLL. Clones were read by immunoSEQ multiplex PCR, and TCRdb kept only the in-frame ones, dropping some. The data hold about 49,000 clones, with roughly two thirds observed a single time. Sequenced here: PBMCs, sampled after 12 months of ibrutinib treatment. The receptors here all came from a human donor with chronic lymphocytic leukemia.

CDR3 sequence reads: CASTHTGTGEDGYTF. In DNA form, the CDR3 reads TGTGCCAGTACCCACACCGGGACAGGGGAGGATGGCTACACCTTC. This chain joins TRBV19 and TRBJ1-2; 10 bases are shared with TRBD1. The CDR3 contains 15 residues. Germline V gives CDR1 LNHDA, CDR2 SQIVND (reference sequence). After removal of 7 bases from V and 6 bases from J, the junction contained 11 bases not matched to a gene.

The genes are TRBV5-6 and TRBJ2-5, with D unclear. Trimming took off 3 bases at V and 5 bases at J, with 14 bases between the two ends. This CDR3 has 14 residues. Germline assignment: CDR1 SGHDT and CDR2 YYEEEE. The CDR3, as DNA: TGTGCCAGCAGCTCGCTCGGGTCGCCGGAGACCCAGTACTTC. Protein product: CASSSLGSPETQYF. Full variable domain (missing parts from reference TRBV5-6 and TRBJ2-5): DAGVTQSPTHLIKTRGQQVTLRCSPKSGHDTVSWYQQALGQGPQFIFQYYEEEERQRGNFPDRFSGHQFPNYSSELNVNALLLGDSALYLCASSSLGSPETQYFGPGTRLLVL.

The chain couples TRBV6-5 to TRBJ2-3, with a possible D match to TRBD2 (6 bases). Germline V CDR1 and CDR2: MNHEY, SVGAGI. The CDR3 runs to 14 residues. Trimming stripped 5 bases from V and 3 bases from J, with 12 bases between. CDR3 residues: CASSAWDLTDTQYF. CDR3 bases: TGTGCCAGCAGTGCCTGGGACTTAACAGATACGCAGTATTTT.

This clone appeared a few times. The CDR3 nucleotides are TGTGCCAGCAGCCCCGACTCCCTTGGTACAGATACGCAGTATTTT. It specifies CASSPDSLGTDTQYF. The V and J genes are TRBV7-2 and TRBJ2-3, with D hard to call. Germline V gives CDR1 SGHTA, CDR2 FQGNSA. V lost 5 bases to trimming and J lost 3 bases, with 15 bases between them. CDR3 length equals 15 residues.

The chain is built from TRBV7-9 and TRBJ1-2; tentative D call: TRBD1 (5 bases). CDR1 and CDR2 (germline): SEHNR, FQNEAQ (reference sequence). The CDR3 contains 15 residues. The V gene lost 4 bases and the J gene lost 2 bases, with 14 bases spanning the gap. CDR3: CASSYAQGSNYGYTF. The CDR3 DNA is TGTGCCAGCAGCTATGCCCAGGGTTCCAACTATGGCTACACCTTC.

This chain connects TRBV7-2 to TRBJ1-2; the match to TRBD1 covers 8 bases. V lost 1 base and J lost 4; bases outside the gene matches: 8. The CDR3 is 16 residues long. CDR1 and CDR2 (germline): SGHTA, FQGNSA. This chain's CDR3 is CASSLVADREAYGYTF. The CDR3 DNA sequence: TGTGCCAGCAGCTTAGTAGCGGACAGGGAAGCCTATGGCTACACCTTC.

The rearrangement uses TRBV4-1 and TRBJ2-3; 7 nucleotides line up with TRBD1. The germline gives CDR1 MGHRA, CDR2 YSYEKL. V dropped 4 bases and J dropped 0; count of bases not matched to a gene: 4. The CDR3 length is 15 residues. The chain's CDR3 is CASSLGTVSTDTQYF. CDR3 in DNA: TGCGCCAGCAGCCTTGGGACAGTTAGCACAGATACGCAGTATTTT.

The rearrangement links TRBV5-1 to TRBJ1-5; possibly TRBD1 for D (6 bases). This CDR3 contains 14 residues. V was cut by 0 bases and J by 6 bases, with 10 bases left in between. Germline CDR1 and CDR2: SGHRS and YFSETQ. CDR3 in amino acids: CASSLEGGSQPQHF. Here the CDR3 DNA reads TGCGCCAGCAGCTTGGAAGGGGGAAGTCAGCCCCAGCATTTT.

The V and J genes are TRBV20-1 and TRBJ1-4, with D perhaps TRBD1 (6 bases). This CDR3 has 11 residues. The V gene lost 3 bases and the J gene lost 8 bases, with 7 bases spanning the gap. CDR1 is DFQATT, CDR2 SNEGSKA, per germline (reference sequence). As DNA, the CDR3 is TGCAGTGCTAGCAGGGGAGAAAAACTGTTTTTT. The encoded protein is CSASRGEKLFF.

The gene calls are TRBV7-3 and TRBJ1-6; 8 bases agree with TRBD1. This CDR3 is built from 14 residues. J was trimmed by 13 bases and V by 0 bases; bases with no gene match: 5. The germline CDR1 and CDR2 sequences are SGHTA and FQGTGA. For the CDR3, the DNA is TGTGCCAGCAGCTTAACGGGGGACAGGCCGCCCCTCCACTTT. This gives the protein CASSLTGDRPPLHF.

This clone was seen a handful of times. Here the CDR3 reads CASSLGTDTQYF. CDR3 in DNA: TGTGCCAGCAGCTTGGGCACAGATACGCAGTATTTT. The chain recombines TRBV7-8 with TRBJ2-3; no clear D gene. Germline V lookup: CDR1 SGHVS, CDR2 FQNEAQ. The CDR3 is 12 residues long. Trimming left V 3 bases short and J 1 base short, with 2 bases between.

The chain has TRBV20-1 and TRBJ1-1; maybe TRBD1 (5 bases). The germline CDR1 and CDR2 sequences are DFQATT and SNEGSKA (reference sequence). There are 11 residues in the CDR3. V lost 6 bases, J lost 7 bases, and 12 bases lay in between. CDR3 in amino acids: CSAMGRLEAFF. CDR3 DNA sequence: TGCAGTGCAATGGGACGTCTTGAAGCTTTCTTT.

The CDR3 DNA sequence: TGTGCCAGCAGCAACGGACTCGGGGCAGAGACCCAGTACTTC. This translates into CASSNGLGAETQYF. The chain has TRBV7-6 and TRBJ2-5; the D call may be TRBD1 or TRBD2 (5 bases each). Germline assignment: CDR1 SGHVS and CDR2 FNYEAQ. The CDR3 totals 14 residues. Trimming took 5 bases from V and 4 from J, leaving 14 bases between them.

This clone showed up just once. The CDR3 nucleotides read TGTGCCAGCAGCCGTGGGGACAGCATGAACACTGAAGCTTTCTTT. Its translation: CASSRGDSMNTEAFF. The V gene is TRBV9, the J gene TRBJ1-1; 7 nucleotides match TRBD1. Per the germline V gene, CDR1 is SGDLS and CDR2 is YYNGEE. V lost 4 bases, J lost 0 bases, and 6 bases stayed unmatched. This CDR3 region has 15 residues.

The rearrangement links TRBV11-2 to TRBJ1-1; D is unclear. V was shortened by 0 bases and J by 7 bases, with 15 bases between the two germline ends. The CDR3 loop spans 15 amino acids. The V gene's germline CDR1 is SGHAT and CDR2 FQNNGV. CDR3: CASSLDPRFNVEAFF. The CDR3, as DNA: TGTGCCAGCAGCTTAGATCCTCGTTTCAATGTTGAAGCTTTCTTT.

The J gene is TRBJ2-3, the V gene TRBV15; no reliable D call. CDR1 is LNHNV and CDR2 is YYDKDF in the germline V gene (reference sequence). The CDR3 is made up of 14 amino acids. V was shortened by 1 base and J by 4 bases, with 9 bases between the two germline ends. The CDR3 DNA is TGTGCCACCAGCAGAGGTGGCAGACCAGATACGCAGTATTTT. This translates into CATSRGGRPDTQYF.

The chain has TRBV5-1 and TRBJ2-6, with 9 bases identical to TRBD1. V lost 7 bases to trimming and J lost 0 bases; unmatched junction nucleotides: 8. This CDR3 is 17 amino acids long. Germline lookup yields CDR1 SGHRS and CDR2 YFSETQ. CDR3 sequence (DNA): TGCGCCAGCGTACCGGGACAGGGATACTCTGGGGCCAACGTCCTGACTTTC. Amino acid sequence: CASVPGQGYSGANVLTF.

This clone was seen only once. The chain uses TRBV10-3 and TRBJ1-2, with no clear D. Germline CDR1 and CDR2: ENHRY and SYGVKD. V gave up 0 bases and J gave up 6 bases, with 17 bases separating them. The CDR3 length is 16 residues. The CDR3 reads CAISESPTEKGHGYTF. CDR3 DNA: TGTGCCATCAGTGAGTCTCCGACCGAAAAGGGTCATGGCTACACCTTC.

This CDR3 is CASSPRTAGDEQFF. The CDR3 nucleotides are TGTGCCAGCAGCCCGAGGACCGCGGGGGATGAGCAGTTCTTC. V gene TRBV11-3 combines with J gene TRBJ2-1; 7 bases agree with TRBD2. The CDR3 runs 14 residues. With 5 bases clipped from V and 8 bases from J, the junction kept 9 bases outside the gene matches. CDR1 and CDR2 (germline): SGHNT, YENEEA.

The chain employs TRBV10-3 and TRBJ1-1; D not resolved. Trimming cost V 3 bases and J 2 bases, with 7 bases left between them. Germline V gene lookup returns CDR1 ENHRY and CDR2 SYGVKD. This CDR3 spans 13 amino acids. The CDR3 bases are TGTGCCATCAGTGATTTGGGCAACACTGAAGCTTTCTTT. Translating gives CAISDLGNTEAFF.

The chain carries TRBV2 and TRBJ2-5; TRBD2 aligns across 12 bases. V shed 6 bases and J 5 bases; nucleotides not matched to a gene: 10. The CDR3 consists of 16 residues. Germline-derived CDR1 and CDR2 are SNHLY and FYNNEI. The CDR3 DNA sequence: TGTGCCAGCAGAGCTAGCGGGGGGGCTCTGTGGGAGACCCAGTACTTC. This sequence encodes CASRASGGALWETQYF.

This sequence joins TRBV5-4 and TRBJ1-5; no firm D call. CDR1 SGHNT and CDR2 YYREEE come from the germline V gene (reference sequence). This CDR3 contains 14 residues. Trimming took off 0 bases at V and 4 bases at J, with 8 bases between the two ends. The CDR3, as DNA: TGTGCCAGCAGCTTGGGGACCCAAAATCAGCCCCAGCATTTT. Translation gives CASSLGTQNQPQHF. Using reference TRBV5-4 and TRBJ1-5 for the parts outside the CDR3, the full variable domain is ETGVTQSPTHLIKTRGQQVTLRCSSQSGHNTVSWYQQALGQGPQFIFQYYREEENGRGNFPPRFSGLQFPNYSSELNVNALELDDSALYLCASSLGTQNQPQHFGDGTRLSIL.

V gene TRBV28 combines with J gene TRBJ2-7, with D hard to call. V dropped 2 bases and J dropped 7 bases, with 6 bases sitting between them. The CDR3 covers 11 residues. Germline V lookup: CDR1 MDHEN, CDR2 SYDVKM. CDR3 sequence reads: CASSLVWEQYF. The CDR3, as DNA: TGTGCCAGCAGTTTAGTGTGGGAGCAGTACTTC.

CDR3 nucleotides: TGTGCCAGCAGTTTCCTCGGGGGGAGTAATTCACCCCTCCACTTT. Encoded protein: CASSFLGGSNSPLHF. The V call is TRBV27, the J call TRBJ1-6, with D maybe TRBD1 (5 bases). Trimming pared 3 bases from V and 6 bases from J, leaving 12 bases between. From germline, CDR1 is MNHEY and CDR2 SMNVEV (reference sequence). The CDR3 runs 15 residues.

The CDR3 nucleotides are TGTGCCAGCAGGTGGACCTGGGGGTCCAATCAGCCCCAGCATTTT. Translation gives CASRWTWGSNQPQHF. The chain is built from TRBV6-6 and TRBJ1-5; possibly TRBD1 for D (5 bases). The length of the CDR3 is 15 residues. The germline V gene has CDR1 MNHNY and CDR2 SVGAGI (reference sequence). Trimming stripped 6 bases from V and 3 bases from J, with 15 bases between.

The chain has TRBV10-3 and TRBJ2-5; TRBD2 aligns across 9 bases. This CDR3 region has 17 residues. Germline CDR1 reads ENHRY; CDR2 reads SYGVKD. V lost 6 bases and J lost 0; bases outside the gene matches: 11. The CDR3 DNA sequence: TGTGCCATCAGCCCGGCTAGCGGGGCCTCAAACCAAGAGACCCAGTACTTC. Protein product: CAISPASGASNQETQYF.

DNA for the CDR3: TGTGCCTGGAGTCCGGACAGCTCCTATAATTCACCCCTCCACTTT. It encodes CAWSPDSSYNSPLHF. The gene calls are TRBV30 and TRBJ1-6, with D tentatively TRBD1 (6 bases). The CDR3 loop spans 15 amino acids. Per the germline V gene, CDR1 is GTSNPN and CDR2 is SVGIG (reference sequence). Trimming removed 2 bases at V and 0 bases at J, with 8 bases between.

This chain joins TRBV4-1 and TRBJ2-1, with 9 bases lining up with TRBD2. The length of the CDR3 is 18 residues. CDR1 is MGHRA, CDR2 YSYEKL, per germline. The J segment lost 7 bases and the V segment lost 0 bases, leaving 13 bases of the junction unmatched. The CDR3 region is CASSQDLARLAGRNEQFF. For the CDR3, the DNA is TGCGCCAGCAGCCAAGATTTGGCGCGGCTAGCGGGGAGAAATGAGCAGTTCTTC.

This clone was seen just once. The chain employs TRBV11-2 and TRBJ2-3; 7 bases map to TRBD2. The CDR3 totals 15 residues. V shed 0 bases, J shed 5 bases, and the junction held 5 bases outside the gene matches. Germline V CDR1 and CDR2: SGHAT, FQNNGV. CDR3 sequence (DNA): TGTGCCAGCAGCTTAGATGGGCTAGCGGAAGATACGCAGTATTTT. Amino acid sequence: CASSLDGLAEDTQYF. Using reference TRBV11-2 and TRBJ2-3 for the parts outside the CDR3, the full variable domain is EAGVAQSPRYKIIEKRQSVAFWCNPISGHATLYWYQQILGQGPKLLIQFQNNGVVDDSQLPKDRFSAERLKGVDSTLKIQPAKLEDSAVYLCASSLDGLAEDTQYFGPGTRLTVL.